The entry below gives a single T cell receptor (beta chain) sequence along with its context. The antigen this receptor binds is unknown. Per-base quality was not reported, and no clone a single base away is much larger than it. This specimen's time point label, per the study, means: time of PML onset. The sample's treatment or condition label is to be understood as: on natalizumab therapy at sampling. PML diagnosis was based on clinical and MRI findings and was confirmed by detection of JC virus DNA in cerebrospinal fluid. In the natalizumab-treated patients, PML was found to develop after between about 15 and 60 months of natalizumab therapy. All listed patients had previously received interferon beta, and all PML patients were female. Blood samples at T3 were obtained at the time of PML onset. Ficoll-Hypaque density gradient centrifugation was used to isolate peripheral blood mononuclear cells. This sample was taken from a study of multiple sclerosis patients with progressive multifocal leukoencephalopathy (dated by TCRdb to the late 2010s). Looking at the study overall: Peripheral T and B cells were examined in MS patients who went on to develop PML (4 under natalizumab, 1 after alemtuzumab) as well as in treated patients who did not. From before therapy, through 6 and 12 months, up to PML onset, two natalizumab-treated patients who later developed PML were tracked longitudinally. The study was designed to detect JC virus-specific or public T-cell expansions arising at the time of PML onset.

Amplification of TRB CDR3 regions from genomic DNA was performed at survey-level depth using the immunoSEQ two-step multiplex PCR. Synthetic inline TR CDR3 controls covering all V-J pairings were spiked into each PCR to estimate template counts and remove amplification bias. Reads went through processing to reduce amplification and sequencing bias, and quantification was done against synthetic TR CDR3 analogs. The original methods were these. Raw data were processed in ImmunoSEQ Analyzer, with out-of-frame sequences and CDR3s containing stop codons removed, and genes were named according to IMGT nomenclature. Normalized Shannon entropy, defined as 1 minus Pielou's evenness, was used to summarize repertoire diversity. Only TRB sequences sharing the V gene, the J gene and the CDR3 were counted as identical. Public PML clonotypes were CDR3s shared by two or more PML-onset samples but absent earlier, in controls, and in public databases. Position-by-position CDR3 amino acid composition was analyzed in Skylign with the observed count method. This immuneACCESS table, as held by TCRdb, lists in-frame sequences with V and J called but not all clones. Of the missing ones, under half trace to an unresolved V gene in checked studies; the others have no known cause. For V, J and clone size, that table is used; D and trimming come from the DNA. This sample has more than 30,000 clones in its table, and around 90% of those were observed once. 5.5% to 6.5% of the sample goes to the ten largest clones.

What the study reported, not specific to this receptor: Lower normalized Shannon entropy suggested less diverse TRB repertoires in most PML patients, whereas the natalizumab-treated controls showed values near 1. Because the cohort was small and descriptive, it remained unclear whether the findings reflect JC virus infection or general immunocompromise. Only PML patients had TRB clones above 0.5% frequency, but the clones expanded at PML onset were already present before and during natalizumab therapy. At the time PML developed, no common TRBV or TRBJ gene usage or preferential TRBV-TRBJ pairings were detected. Analysis was limited to peripheral blood, even though cerebrospinal fluid or brain lymphocytes might be more informative for natalizumab-associated PML.

The TCR sequence derives from a woman in her thirties or forties with progressive multifocal leukoencephalopathy. The sequencing here drew on PBMCs, taken from a patient treated with natalizumab.

CDR3 protein: CASSVGGVGGGHGELFF. The nucleotide sequence is given as TGTGCCAGCAGCGTAGGGGGCGTCGGGGGAGGTCACGGGGAGCTGTTTTTT. This chain is built from TRBV9 and TRBJ2-2; perhaps TRBD2 is the D gene, with 6 bases matching. CDR1 is given as SGDLS and CDR2 as YYNGEE, both from the germline V gene. Taken from cysteine to phenylalanine, the CDR3 has 17 residues. The DNA shown is the 51-base CDR3, in frame from base 1. Trimming removed 0 bases from V and 7 bases from J, leaving 19 bases between the germline ends.